This T cell receptor beta chain was found in a study of neoadjuvant anti-PD-1 for oral cavity cancer. Notes on the study in general: Non-responders to neoadjuvant nivolumab had significantly more clonal PBMC T cells than responders.

This clone came up a few times. Its target is unknown. The data were produced by immunoSEQ multiplex PCR, yet TCRdb's version contains in-frame clones alone and is incomplete. The sample carries about 32,000 clones, more than 65% recorded once. V was clipped by 0 bases and J by 5 bases; unmatched bases: 2. The CDR3 covers 14 residues. Germline V gene lookup returns CDR1 SGHNT and CDR2 YYREEE (reference sequence). The time point was: after neoadjuvant nivolumab, at surgical resection. This sequence originates from a person between 35 and 79 years old with oral cavity squamous cell carcinoma. Here the sequenced sample was PBMCs, taken after nivolumab (anti-PD-1) treatment. The chain combines TRBV5-4 with TRBJ2-1, with 7 bases identical to TRBD1. CDR3 protein: CASSLDRGNNEQFF. The DNA of the CDR3 is TGTGCCAGCAGCTTGGACAGGGGAAACAATGAGCAGTTCTTC.